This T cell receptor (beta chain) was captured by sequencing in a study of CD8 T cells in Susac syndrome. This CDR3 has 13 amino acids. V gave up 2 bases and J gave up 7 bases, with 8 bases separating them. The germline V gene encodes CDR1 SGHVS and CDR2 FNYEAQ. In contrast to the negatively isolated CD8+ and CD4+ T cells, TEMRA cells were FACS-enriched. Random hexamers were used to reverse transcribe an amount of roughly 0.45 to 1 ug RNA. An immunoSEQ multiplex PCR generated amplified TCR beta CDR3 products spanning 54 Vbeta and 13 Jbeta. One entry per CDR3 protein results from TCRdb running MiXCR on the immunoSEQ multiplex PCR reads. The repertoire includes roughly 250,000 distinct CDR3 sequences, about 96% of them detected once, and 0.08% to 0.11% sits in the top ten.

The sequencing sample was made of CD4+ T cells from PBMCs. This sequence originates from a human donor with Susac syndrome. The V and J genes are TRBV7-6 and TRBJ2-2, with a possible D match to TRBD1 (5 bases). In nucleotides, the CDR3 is TGTGCCAGCAGCTTATCAGGGCTCGGGGAGCTGTTTTTT. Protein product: CASSLSGLGELFF.